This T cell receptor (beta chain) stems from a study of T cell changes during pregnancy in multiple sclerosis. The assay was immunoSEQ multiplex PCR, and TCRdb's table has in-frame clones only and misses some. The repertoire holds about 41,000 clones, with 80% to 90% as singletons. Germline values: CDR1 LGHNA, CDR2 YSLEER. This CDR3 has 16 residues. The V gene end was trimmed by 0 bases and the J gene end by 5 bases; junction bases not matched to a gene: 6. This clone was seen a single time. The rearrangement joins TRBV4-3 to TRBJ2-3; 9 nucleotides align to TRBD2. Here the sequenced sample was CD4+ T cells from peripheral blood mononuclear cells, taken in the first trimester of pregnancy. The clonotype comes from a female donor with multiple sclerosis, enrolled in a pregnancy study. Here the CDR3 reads CASSQDAGLAGDTQYF. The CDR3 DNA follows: TGCGCCAGCAGCCAAGATGCGGGACTAGCTGGAGATACGCAGTATTTT.